A selection of T cell receptor beta chains follows, all from one sample in a study of T cell responses to AZD1222 COVID-19 vaccine. The table came from immunoSEQ multiplex PCR; TCRdb's copy has only in-frame clones and leaves some out. The sample yields about 90,000 clones, 70% to 90% seen once. Sequences were derived from peripheral blood, sampled on day 0 of MenACWY control vaccination. The receptors derive from an adult in good health. CDR3s include the opening cysteine and the closing phenylalanine or tryptophan. A D gene is named only where the DNA matches it firmly. Clone size is stated in some rows and not others, as once, few, many or a class when expanded.

j_call clone_size d_call v_call cdr3_nt cdr3_aa
TRBJ2-1 . TRBD2 TRBV15 TGTGCCACCAGCAGACAGGGAGGGTACAATGAGCAGTTCTTC CATSRQGGYNEQFF
TRBJ1-5 . . TRBV28 TGTGCCAGCAGATCTTCTTTCAATCAGCCCCAGCATTTT CASRSSFNQPQHF
TRBJ1-2 . TRBD1 TRBV4-3 TGCGCCAGCAGCCAAACCACAGGGGTGAACTATGGCTACACCTTC CASSQTTGVNYGYTF
TRBJ1-4 . . TRBV27 TGTGCCAGCAGTTTCCGGCAGGGTAATGAAAAACTGTTTTTT CASSFRQGNEKLFF
TRBJ1-2 . . TRBV7-9 TGTGCCAGCAGCTTGGGAGGGAACTATGGCTACACCTTC CASSLGGNYGYTF
TRBJ1-1 . . TRBV7-2 TGTGCCAGCAGCTTATTTGGGGGAATGAACACTGAAGCTTTCTTT CASSLFGGMNTEAFF
TRBJ2-2 . TRBD2 TRBV6-5 TGTGCCAGCAGGAGACTAGCGGGGGACCCCGGGGAGCTGTTTTTT CASRRLAGDPGELFF
TRBJ2-3 few . TRBV7-8 TGTGCCAGCGAACTCCTCGGTGTCACAGATACGCAGTATTTT CASELLGVTDTQYF
TRBJ1-2 . TRBD1 TRBV5-1 TGCGCCAGCAGCTCCCTTGGACAGGCCATATATGGCTACACCTTC CASSSLGQAIYGYTF
TRBJ1-6 . . TRBV30 TGTGCCTGGACTTCACAGGGCTACGGGGAGTCACCCCTCCACTTT CAWTSQGYGESPLHF